This T cell receptor beta chain was observed in a study of PD-1 blockade in classical Hodgkin lymphoma. The study, taken as a whole, reports: Reported baseline diversity: healthy donors highest, relapsed/refractory patients lowest.

Details on this clone: Its antigen remains unknown.

Using immunoSEQ multiplex PCR, the repertoire was profiled, and TCRdb retains in-frame clones only, with some absent. This table holds just under 30,000 clones, about 71% found once. Every one of the patients relapsed after autologous stem cell transplantation (brentuximab vedotin exposure was variable). This TCR was recovered from a human donor with classical Hodgkin lymphoma. The sample here was peripheral blood mononuclear cells (PBMCs), taken before the second cycle of nivolumab.

CDR3 DNA: TGTGCCAGCAGCTCCGCCTATAATTCACCCCTCCACTTT. This translates into CASSSAYNSPLHF. The chain employs TRBV6-1 and TRBJ1-6; D is undetermined. Between the trimmed V and J ends, which lost 6 bases and 2 bases, there was a span of 5 bases. Germline V gene lookup returns CDR1 MNHNS and CDR2 SASEGT. The CDR3 spans 13 residues.